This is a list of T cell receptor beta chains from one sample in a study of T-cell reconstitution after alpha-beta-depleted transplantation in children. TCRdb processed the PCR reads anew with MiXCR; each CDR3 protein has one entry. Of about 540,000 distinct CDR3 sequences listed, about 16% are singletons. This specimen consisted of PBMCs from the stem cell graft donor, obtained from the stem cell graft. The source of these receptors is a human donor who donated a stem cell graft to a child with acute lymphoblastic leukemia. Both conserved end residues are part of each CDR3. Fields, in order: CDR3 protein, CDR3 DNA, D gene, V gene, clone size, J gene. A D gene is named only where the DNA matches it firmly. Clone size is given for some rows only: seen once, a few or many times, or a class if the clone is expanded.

CDR3 protein: CASSLAGQDEGMHF; CDR3 DNA: TGCGCCAGCAGCTTGGCGGGACAGGACGAAGGGATGCACTTC; D gene: TRBD1; V gene: TRBV5-1; clone size: -; J gene: TRBJ2-7
CDR3 protein: CSASKETPVWNEQFF; CDR3 DNA: TGCAGTGCTAGTAAGGAAACACCGGTTTGGAATGAGCAGTTCTTC; D gene: -; V gene: TRBV20-1; clone size: -; J gene: TRBJ2-1
CDR3 protein: CASSGGGSSSSGYEQYF; CDR3 DNA: TGTGCCAGCAGCGGGGGGGGGTCTAGCTCTTCGGGCTACGAGCAGTACTTC; D gene: TRBD2; V gene: TRBV9; clone size: -; J gene: TRBJ2-7
CDR3 protein: CASSLQGVNEQFF; CDR3 DNA: TGTGCCAGTAGTCTACAGGGTGTAAATGAGCAGTTCTTC; D gene: -; V gene: TRBV19; clone size: once; J gene: TRBJ2-1
CDR3 protein: CSASRGGPSTDTQYF; CDR3 DNA: TGCAGTGCTAGTCGCGGGGGACCTAGCACAGATACGCAGTATTTT; D gene: TRBD2; V gene: TRBV20-1; clone size: few; J gene: TRBJ2-3
CDR3 protein: CASSPSGLAPWQFF; CDR3 DNA: TGTGCCAGCAGCCCGTCGGGACTAGCGCCGTGGCAGTTCTTC; D gene: TRBD2; V gene: TRBV12-3/TRBV12-4; clone size: few; J gene: TRBJ2-1
CDR3 protein: CASSQVTSAYYEQYF; CDR3 DNA: TGCGCCAGCAGCCAAGTAACTAGCGCATACTACGAGCAGTACTTC; D gene: TRBD2; V gene: TRBV4-1; clone size: few; J gene: TRBJ2-7
CDR3 protein: CASSRGSSTDTQYF; CDR3 DNA: TGTGCCAGCTCGAGAGGGTCTAGCACAGATACGCAGTATTTT; D gene: -; V gene: TRBV12-3/TRBV12-4; clone size: -; J gene: TRBJ2-3
CDR3 protein: CASALMSGLSYNEQFF; CDR3 DNA: TGTGCCAGCGCCCTAATGAGCGGGCTCTCCTACAATGAGCAGTTCTTC; D gene: -; V gene: TRBV6-1; clone size: few; J gene: TRBJ2-1
CDR3 protein: CASSWGTGDTEAFF; CDR3 DNA: TGCGCCAGCAGCTGGGGGACAGGGGACACCGAAGCTTTCTTT; D gene: TRBD1; V gene: TRBV5-1; clone size: -; J gene: TRBJ1-1
CDR3 protein: CAISLTGLPNEQFF; CDR3 DNA: TGTGCCATCAGCTTAACGGGACTGCCCAATGAGCAGTTCTTC; D gene: -; V gene: TRBV10-3; clone size: -; J gene: TRBJ2-1
CDR3 protein: CSAPQGPSNQPQHF; CDR3 DNA: TGCAGTGCCCCTCAGGGGCCGAGCAATCAGCCCCAGCATTTT; D gene: -; V gene: TRBV20-1; clone size: few; J gene: TRBJ1-5
CDR3 protein: CASSLEQGVVNTEAFF; CDR3 DNA: TGCGCCAGCAGCTTGGAACAGGGTGTGGTGAACACTGAAGCTTTCTTT; D gene: -; V gene: TRBV5-1; clone size: few; J gene: TRBJ1-1
CDR3 protein: CASRPGRADTQYF; CDR3 DNA: TGTGCCAGCAGGCCCGGTCGGGCAGATACGCAGTATTTT; D gene: -; V gene: TRBV6-4; clone size: -; J gene: TRBJ2-3
CDR3 protein: CASSITGAEQYF; CDR3 DNA: TGCGCCAGCAGCATAACAGGGGCCGAGCAGTACTTC; D gene: TRBD1; V gene: TRBV5-1; clone size: -; J gene: TRBJ2-7
CDR3 protein: CASSLWAGANGLTF; CDR3 DNA: TGTGCCAGCAGTTTATGGGCGGGGGCCAACGGCCTGACTTTC; D gene: -; V gene: TRBV27; clone size: -; J gene: TRBJ2-6
CDR3 protein: CASSVKLAGSGGGEQFF; CDR3 DNA: TGTGCCAGCAGCGTAAAACTGGCGGGCTCGGGAGGGGGTGAGCAGTTCTTC; D gene: TRBD2; V gene: TRBV9; clone size: few; J gene: TRBJ2-1
CDR3 protein: CSASPIAGEKLFF; CDR3 DNA: TGCAGTGCTTCCCCGATCGCGGGTGAAAAACTGTTTTTT; D gene: -; V gene: TRBV20-1; clone size: -; J gene: TRBJ1-4
CDR3 protein: CASSFSGLGGGSYNEQFF; CDR3 DNA: TGTGCCAGCAGTTTTTCGGGTTTGGGCGGAGGGTCCTACAATGAGCAGTTCTTC; D gene: -; V gene: TRBV12-3/TRBV12-4; clone size: few; J gene: TRBJ2-1
CDR3 protein: CSASSGSSPFEQFF; CDR3 DNA: TGCAGTGCTAGTTCCGGGTCTAGCCCATTTGAGCAGTTCTTC; D gene: -; V gene: TRBV20-1; clone size: -; J gene: TRBJ2-1
CDR3 protein: CASRARGSDTQYF; CDR3 DNA: TGCGCCAGCCGGGCCAGGGGTTCAGATACGCAGTATTTT; D gene: -; V gene: TRBV5-1; clone size: few; J gene: TRBJ2-3
CDR3 protein: CASSFGLFTDTQYF; CDR3 DNA: TGCGCCAGCAGCTTTGGGCTTTTCACAGATACGCAGTATTTT; D gene: -; V gene: TRBV5-1; clone size: -; J gene: TRBJ2-3
CDR3 protein: CASRRGQGYEQYF; CDR3 DNA: TGTGCCAGCAGGAGAGGACAGGGGTACGAGCAGTACTTC; D gene: TRBD1; V gene: TRBV6-1; clone size: many; J gene: TRBJ2-7
CDR3 protein: CASSLGQGERPFF; CDR3 DNA: TGTGCCAGCAGCCTCGGACAGGGGGAACGACCTTTCTTT; D gene: TRBD1; V gene: TRBV7-3; clone size: few; J gene: TRBJ1-1
CDR3 protein: CSARAVSGGPLGGYNEQFF; CDR3 DNA: TGCAGTGCTAGGGCCGTTAGCGGGGGTCCCCTGGGAGGTTACAATGAGCAGTTCTTC; D gene: TRBD2; V gene: TRBV20-1; clone size: few; J gene: TRBJ2-1
CDR3 protein: CASSLRASRDRDKHSGKLFF; CDR3 DNA: TGTGCCAGCAGCTTACGCGCGTCGCGGGACCGGGACAAGCATTCAGGAAAACTGTTTTTT; D gene: -; V gene: TRBV11-1; clone size: few; J gene: TRBJ1-4
CDR3 protein: CASSPTSGIEQFF; CDR3 DNA: TGTGCCAGCAGCCCGACTAGCGGGATTGAGCAGTTCTTC; D gene: TRBD2; V gene: TRBV4-2; clone size: few; J gene: TRBJ2-1
CDR3 protein: CASSFLRLGNEKLFF; CDR3 DNA: TGTGCCAGCAGCTTTCTCCGTCTTGGGAATGAAAAACTGTTTTTT; D gene: -; V gene: TRBV7-8; clone size: -; J gene: TRBJ1-4
CDR3 protein: CSVPLGQGDYGYTF; CDR3 DNA: TGCAGCGTTCCCTTAGGACAGGGAGACTATGGCTACACCTTC; D gene: TRBD1; V gene: TRBV29-1; clone size: few; J gene: TRBJ1-2
CDR3 protein: CASSEALFASDRLQQTQYF; CDR3 DNA: TGTGCCAGCAGTGAAGCGCTTTTTGCTAGCGACCGGCTCCAACAGACCCAGTACTTC; D gene: -; V gene: TRBV2; clone size: few; J gene: TRBJ2-5
CDR3 protein: CASSSGTGLETQYF; CDR3 DNA: TGTGCCAGCAGCTCTGGGACAGGCCTAGAGACCCAGTACTTC; D gene: TRBD1; V gene: TRBV5-5; clone size: -; J gene: TRBJ2-5
CDR3 protein: CASRGLRTSGLNEQFF; CDR3 DNA: TGTGCCAGCAGGGGCTTAAGGACTAGCGGGTTGAATGAGCAGTTCTTC; D gene: TRBD2; V gene: TRBV27; clone size: -; J gene: TRBJ2-1
CDR3 protein: CASSRDTGSPNYGHTF; CDR3 DNA: TGTGCCAGCAGCCGCGATACAGGGTCCCCTAACTATGGCCACACCTTC; D gene: -; V gene: TRBV3-1; clone size: -; J gene: TRBJ1-2
CDR3 protein: CASSHWGGSRRNQPQHF; CDR3 DNA: TGTGCCAGCAGCCACTGGGGAGGATCTAGGCGCAATCAGCCCCAGCATTTT; D gene: -; V gene: TRBV7-8; clone size: few; J gene: TRBJ1-5
CDR3 protein: CASSLGGRRYTGELFF; CDR3 DNA: TGTGCCAGCAGCTTGGGAGGGAGGAGGTACACCGGGGAGCTGTTTTTT; D gene: -; V gene: TRBV5-5; clone size: -; J gene: TRBJ2-2
CDR3 protein: CATSDFGGAQETQYF; CDR3 DNA: TGTGCCACCAGTGATTTCGGAGGGGCGCAAGAGACCCAGTACTTC; D gene: -; V gene: TRBV24-1; clone size: -; J gene: TRBJ2-5
CDR3 protein: CASSQGGTGGRRTPLHF; CDR3 DNA: TGCGCCAGCAGCCAAGGGGGGACAGGGGGCCGAAGGACACCCCTCCACTTT; D gene: TRBD1; V gene: TRBV4-1; clone size: few; J gene: TRBJ1-6
CDR3 protein: CASSLTGEAFF; CDR3 DNA: TGTGCCAGCAGTTTGACAGGGGAAGCTTTCTTT; D gene: TRBD1; V gene: TRBV12-3/TRBV12-4; clone size: -; J gene: TRBJ1-1
CDR3 protein: CSVEDHRDGYTF; CDR3 DNA: TGCAGCGTTGAAGACCACCGAGATGGCTACACCTTC; D gene: -; V gene: TRBV29-1; clone size: -; J gene: TRBJ1-2
CDR3 protein: CASSLEGRAEWSETQYF; CDR3 DNA: TGCGCCAGCAGCTTGGAAGGGCGGGCGGAATGGTCGGAGACCCAGTACTTC; D gene: -; V gene: TRBV5-1; clone size: -; J gene: TRBJ2-5
CDR3 protein: CSAISFEKLFF; CDR3 DNA: TGCAGTGCTATAAGCTTTGAAAAACTGTTTTTT; D gene: -; V gene: TRBV20-1; clone size: -; J gene: TRBJ1-4
CDR3 protein: CASSLRGTGGVKNTEAFF; CDR3 DNA: TGTGCCAGCAGCTTAAGGGGGACAGGGGGGGTGAAGAACACTGAAGCTTTCTTT; D gene: TRBD1; V gene: TRBV7-3; clone size: -; J gene: TRBJ1-1
CDR3 protein: CSAEGQASYNEQFF; CDR3 DNA: TGCAGCGCCGAGGGACAGGCCTCCTACAATGAGCAGTTCTTC; D gene: TRBD1; V gene: TRBV29-1; clone size: -; J gene: TRBJ2-1
CDR3 protein: CASSPVRLAAHNEQFF; CDR3 DNA: TGTGCCAGCAGCCCCGTAAGACTAGCGGCACACAATGAGCAGTTCTTC; D gene: TRBD2; V gene: TRBV3-1; clone size: -; J gene: TRBJ2-1
CDR3 protein: CASSLSTGGDIIQYF; CDR3 DNA: TGCGCCAGCAGCCTATCAACGGGTGGGGATATCATTCAGTACTTC; D gene: -; V gene: TRBV4-1; clone size: few; J gene: TRBJ2-4